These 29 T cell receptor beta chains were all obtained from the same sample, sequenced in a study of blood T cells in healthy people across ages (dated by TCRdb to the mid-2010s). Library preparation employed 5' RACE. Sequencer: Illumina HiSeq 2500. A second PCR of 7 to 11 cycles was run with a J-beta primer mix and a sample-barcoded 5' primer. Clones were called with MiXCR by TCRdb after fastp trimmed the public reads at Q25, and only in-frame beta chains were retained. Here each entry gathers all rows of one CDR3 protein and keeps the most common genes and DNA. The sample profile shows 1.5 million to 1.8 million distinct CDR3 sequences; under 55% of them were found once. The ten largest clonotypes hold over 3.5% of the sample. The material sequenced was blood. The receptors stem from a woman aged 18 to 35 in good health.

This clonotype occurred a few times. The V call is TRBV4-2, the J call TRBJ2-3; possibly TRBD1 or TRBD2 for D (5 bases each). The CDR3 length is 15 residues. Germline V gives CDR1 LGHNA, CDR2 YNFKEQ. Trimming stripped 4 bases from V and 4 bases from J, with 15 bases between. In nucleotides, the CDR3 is TGTGCCAGCAGCCGAGGGGACGGGGAAGCAGATACGCAGTATTTT. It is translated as CASSRGDGEADTQYF.

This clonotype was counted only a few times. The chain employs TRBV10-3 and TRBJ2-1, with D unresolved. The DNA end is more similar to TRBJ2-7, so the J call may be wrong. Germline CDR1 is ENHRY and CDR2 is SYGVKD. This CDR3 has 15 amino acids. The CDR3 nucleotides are TGTGCCATCAGTGAGTCGGTGGGGTCCTACAATGAGCAGTACTTC. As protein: CAISESVGSYNEQYF.

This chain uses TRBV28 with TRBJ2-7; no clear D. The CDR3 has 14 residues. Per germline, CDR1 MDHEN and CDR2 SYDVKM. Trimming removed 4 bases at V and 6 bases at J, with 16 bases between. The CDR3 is CASSSDARRFEQYF. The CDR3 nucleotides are TGTGCCAGCAGTTCGGACGCGAGAAGGTTCGAGCAGTACTTC.

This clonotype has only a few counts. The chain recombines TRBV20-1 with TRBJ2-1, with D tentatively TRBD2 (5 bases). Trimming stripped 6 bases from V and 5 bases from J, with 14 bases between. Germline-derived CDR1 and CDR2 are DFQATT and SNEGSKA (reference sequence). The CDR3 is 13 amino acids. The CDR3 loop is CSAQRTGDNEQFF. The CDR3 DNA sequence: TGCAGTGCGCAACGGACTGGGGACAATGAGCAGTTCTTC.

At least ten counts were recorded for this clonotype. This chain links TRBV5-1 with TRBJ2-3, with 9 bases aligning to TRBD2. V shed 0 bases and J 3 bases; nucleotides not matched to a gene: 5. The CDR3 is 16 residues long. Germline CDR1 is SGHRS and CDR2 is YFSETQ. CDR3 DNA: TGCGCCAGCAGCTTGGGACTAGCGGAAATTACAGATACGCAGTATTTT. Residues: CASSLGLAEITDTQYF.

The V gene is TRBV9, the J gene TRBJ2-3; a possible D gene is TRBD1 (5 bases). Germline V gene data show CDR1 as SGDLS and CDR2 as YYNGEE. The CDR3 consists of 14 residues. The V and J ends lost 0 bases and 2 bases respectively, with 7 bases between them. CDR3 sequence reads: CASSVEDTTDTQYF. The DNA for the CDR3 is TGTGCCAGCAGCGTAGAGGACACCACAGATACGCAGTATTTT.

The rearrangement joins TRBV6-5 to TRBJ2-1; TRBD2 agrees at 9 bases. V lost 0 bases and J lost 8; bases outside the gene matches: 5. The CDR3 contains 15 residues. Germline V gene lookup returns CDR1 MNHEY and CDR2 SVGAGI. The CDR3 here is CASSYSRAGGHEQFF. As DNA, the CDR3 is TGTGCCAGCAGTTACTCGAGAGCGGGAGGACATGAGCAGTTCTTC.

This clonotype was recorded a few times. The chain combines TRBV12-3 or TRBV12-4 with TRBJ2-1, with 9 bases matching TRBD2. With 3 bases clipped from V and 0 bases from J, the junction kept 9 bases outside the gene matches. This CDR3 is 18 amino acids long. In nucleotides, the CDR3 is TGTGCCAGCAGTTTCTCCGTTAGCGGGGGCGTCTCCTACAATGAGCAGTTCTTC. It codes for CASSFSVSGGVSYNEQFF.

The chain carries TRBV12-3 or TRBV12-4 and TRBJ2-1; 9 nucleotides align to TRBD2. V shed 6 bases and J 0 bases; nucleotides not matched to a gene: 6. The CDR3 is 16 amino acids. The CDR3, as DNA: TGTGCCAGCAGGGAAAGACTAGCGGCCTCCTACAATGAGCAGTTCTTC. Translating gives CASRERLAASYNEQFF.

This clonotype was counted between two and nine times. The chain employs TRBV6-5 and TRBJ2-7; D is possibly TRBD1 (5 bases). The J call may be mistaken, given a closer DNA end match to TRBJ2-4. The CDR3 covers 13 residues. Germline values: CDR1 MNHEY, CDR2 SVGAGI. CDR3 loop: CASSSQGENIQYF. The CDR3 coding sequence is TGTGCCAGCAGTTCCCAAGGGGAAAACATTCAGTACTTC.

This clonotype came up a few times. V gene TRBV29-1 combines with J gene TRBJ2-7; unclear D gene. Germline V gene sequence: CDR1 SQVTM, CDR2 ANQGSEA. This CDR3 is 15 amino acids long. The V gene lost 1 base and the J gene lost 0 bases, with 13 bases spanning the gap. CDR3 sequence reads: CSVEVRRFSSYEQYF. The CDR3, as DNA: TGCAGCGTTGAAGTAAGACGATTCAGCTCCTACGAGCAGTACTTC.

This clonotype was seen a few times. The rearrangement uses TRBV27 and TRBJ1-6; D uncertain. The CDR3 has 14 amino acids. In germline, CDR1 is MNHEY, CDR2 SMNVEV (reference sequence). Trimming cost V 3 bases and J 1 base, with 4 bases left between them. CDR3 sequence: CASSFESYNSPLHF. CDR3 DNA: TGTGCCAGCAGTTTTGAGTCCTATAATTCACCCCTCCACTTT.

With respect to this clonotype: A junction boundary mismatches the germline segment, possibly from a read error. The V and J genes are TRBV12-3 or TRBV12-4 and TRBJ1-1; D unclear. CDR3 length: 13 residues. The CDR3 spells CAGSRDPNTEAFF. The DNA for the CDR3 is TGTGCCGGCAGCCGCGACCCGAACACCGAAGCTTTCTTT.

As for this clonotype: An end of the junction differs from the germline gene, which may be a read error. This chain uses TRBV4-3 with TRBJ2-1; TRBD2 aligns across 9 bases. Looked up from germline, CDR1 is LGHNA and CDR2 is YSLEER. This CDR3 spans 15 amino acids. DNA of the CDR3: TGCACCAGCAGCCAAGAGTCTAGCGGGGCAGGTGAGCAGTTCTTC. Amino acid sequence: CTSSQESSGAGEQFF.

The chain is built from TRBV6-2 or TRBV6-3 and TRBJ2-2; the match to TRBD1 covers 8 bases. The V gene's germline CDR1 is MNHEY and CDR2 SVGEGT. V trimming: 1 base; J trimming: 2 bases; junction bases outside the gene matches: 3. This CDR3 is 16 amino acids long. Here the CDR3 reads CASSYLGTGNTGELFF. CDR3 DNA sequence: TGTGCCAGCAGTTACTTGGGGACAGGTAACACCGGGGAGCTGTTTTTT.

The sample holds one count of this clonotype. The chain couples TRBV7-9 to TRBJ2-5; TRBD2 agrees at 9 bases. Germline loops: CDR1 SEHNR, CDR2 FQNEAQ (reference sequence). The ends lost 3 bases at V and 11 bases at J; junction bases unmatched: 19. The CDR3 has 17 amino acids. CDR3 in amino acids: CASSFVTTWREGTEQYF. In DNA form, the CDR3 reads TGTGCCAGCAGCTTCGTCACTACGTGGCGGGAGGGCACTGAGCAGTACTTC.

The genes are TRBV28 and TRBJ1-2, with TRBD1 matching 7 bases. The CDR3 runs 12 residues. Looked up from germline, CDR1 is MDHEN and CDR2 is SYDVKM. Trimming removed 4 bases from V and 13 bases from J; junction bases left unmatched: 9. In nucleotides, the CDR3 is TGTGCCAGCAGTTCCGGACAGGTCGGAGGCACCTTC. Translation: CASSSGQVGGTF.

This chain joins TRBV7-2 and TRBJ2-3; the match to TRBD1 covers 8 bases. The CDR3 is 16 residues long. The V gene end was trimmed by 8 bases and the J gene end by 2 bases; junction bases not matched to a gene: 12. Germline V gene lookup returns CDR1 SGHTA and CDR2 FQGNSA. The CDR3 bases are TGTGCCAGCCTACCTAGGGGACAGGTAGTCACAGATACGCAGTATTTT. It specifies CASLPRGQVVTDTQYF.

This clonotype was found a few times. The CDR3 nucleotides read TGTGCCAGCGCCAGGGGAGAAAACACCGGGGAGCTGTTTTTT. It encodes CASARGENTGELFF. This chain joins TRBV11-3 and TRBJ2-2; tentative D call: TRBD1 (6 bases). The length of the CDR3 is 14 residues. In germline, CDR1 is SGHNT, CDR2 YENEEA. The V and J ends lost 8 bases and 2 bases respectively, with 12 bases between them.

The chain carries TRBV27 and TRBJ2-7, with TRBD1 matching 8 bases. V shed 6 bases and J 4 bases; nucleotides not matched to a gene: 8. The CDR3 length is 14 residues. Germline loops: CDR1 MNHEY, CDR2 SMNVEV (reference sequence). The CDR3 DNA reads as TGTGCCAGCAGGGGCGTGACAGGGGCTTACGAGCAGTACTTC. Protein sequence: CASRGVTGAYEQYF.

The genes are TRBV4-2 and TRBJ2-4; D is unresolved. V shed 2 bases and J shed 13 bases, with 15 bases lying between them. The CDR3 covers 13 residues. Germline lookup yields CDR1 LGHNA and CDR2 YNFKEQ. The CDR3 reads CASSQSLHNEQYF. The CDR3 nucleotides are TGTGCCAGCAGCCAATCCCTGCACAATGAGCAGTACTTC.

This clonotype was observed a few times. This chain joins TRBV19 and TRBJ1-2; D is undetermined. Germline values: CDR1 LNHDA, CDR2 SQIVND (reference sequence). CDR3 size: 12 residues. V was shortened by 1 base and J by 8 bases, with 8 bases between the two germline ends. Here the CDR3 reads CASSIVRGGYTF. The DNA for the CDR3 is TGTGCCAGTAGTATAGTCCGGGGAGGCTACACCTTC.

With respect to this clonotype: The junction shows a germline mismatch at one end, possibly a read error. The DNA of the CDR3 is TGCACCAGCAGCTTGGGGTCAGTGAACACTGAAGCTTTCTTT. Its translation is CTSSLGSVNTEAFF. The rearrangement uses TRBV5-1 and TRBJ1-1, with D unresolved. The CDR3 has 14 residues. Germline V gene sequence: CDR1 SGHRS, CDR2 YFSETQ.

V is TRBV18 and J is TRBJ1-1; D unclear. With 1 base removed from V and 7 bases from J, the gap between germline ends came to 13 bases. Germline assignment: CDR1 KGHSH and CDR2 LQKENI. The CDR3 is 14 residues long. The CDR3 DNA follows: TGTGCCAGCTCACCACTACAACGGCCGGGTGAAGCTTTCTTT. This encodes CASSPLQRPGEAFF.

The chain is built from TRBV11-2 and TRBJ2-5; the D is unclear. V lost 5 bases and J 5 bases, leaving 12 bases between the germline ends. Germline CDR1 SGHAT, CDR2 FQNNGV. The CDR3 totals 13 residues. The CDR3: CASSVRARETQYF. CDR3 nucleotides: TGTGCCAGCAGCGTAAGAGCTCGGGAGACCCAGTACTTC.

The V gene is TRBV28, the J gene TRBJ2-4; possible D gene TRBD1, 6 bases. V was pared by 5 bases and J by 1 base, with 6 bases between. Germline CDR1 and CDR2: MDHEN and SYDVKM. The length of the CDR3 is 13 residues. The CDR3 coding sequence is TGTGCCAGCAGTGACAGGGCCAAAAACATTCAGTACTTC. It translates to CASSDRAKNIQYF.

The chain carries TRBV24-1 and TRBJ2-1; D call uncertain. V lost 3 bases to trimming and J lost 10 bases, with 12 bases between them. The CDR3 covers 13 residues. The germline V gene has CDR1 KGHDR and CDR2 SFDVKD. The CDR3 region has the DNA TGTGCCACCAGTGATCCGGACCGGTGGGAGCAGTTCTTC. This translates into CATSDPDRWEQFF.

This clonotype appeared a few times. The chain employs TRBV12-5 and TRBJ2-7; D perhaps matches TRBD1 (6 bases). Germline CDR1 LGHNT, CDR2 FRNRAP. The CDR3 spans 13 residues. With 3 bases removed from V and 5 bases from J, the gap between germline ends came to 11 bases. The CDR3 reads CASGFQGRNEQYF. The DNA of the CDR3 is TGTGCTAGTGGTTTTCAGGGGCGTAACGAGCAGTACTTC.

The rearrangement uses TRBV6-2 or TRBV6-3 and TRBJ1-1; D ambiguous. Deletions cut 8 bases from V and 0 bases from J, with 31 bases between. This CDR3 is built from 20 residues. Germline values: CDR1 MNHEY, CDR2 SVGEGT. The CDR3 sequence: CASSETGMPTPHDMNTEAFF. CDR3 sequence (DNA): TGTGCCAGCTCCGAGACCGGGATGCCCACACCCCACGATATGAACACTGAAGCTTTCTTT.